This is a list of T cell receptor beta chains from one sample in a study of blood T cell repertoires in COVID-19. TCRdb's copy holds only in-frame clones and misses some; the assay was immunoSEQ multiplex PCR. Among 340,000 or so clones listed, 80% to 90% were seen once. The sequencing input was PBMCs or T cells enriched from blood (not recorded which). These receptors were taken from a woman between 35 and 50 years old with acute COVID-19. Both conserved end residues are part of each CDR3.

TRBV1,TRBJ2-2,CTSSQDLGIAGGPSNTGELFF
TRBV5-6,TRBJ2-4,CASSSDRGAKNIQYF
TRBV6-6,TRBJ2-1,CASSPPRRTGGSNEQFF
TRBV6-2/TRBV6-3,TRBJ2-1,CASSYGSGGALNEQFF
TRBV2,TRBJ1-4,CASSEIQATNEKLFF
TRBV5-6,TRBJ1-1,CASSREGSEAFF
TRBV14,TRBJ2-1,CASSQDWGGLNNEQFF
TRBV6-5,TRBJ1-2,CASSLTGENGYTF
TRBV7-9,TRBJ2-5,CASSLRQGGPGTQYF
TRBV7-2,TRBJ2-2,CASSSRTGANTGELFF
TRBV25-1,TRBJ2-2,CASSSAGGTGELFF
TRBV7-6,TRBJ2-3,CASSLAGTSGADTQYF
TRBV3-1/TRBV3-2,TRBJ2-7,CASSQRGTYEQYF
TRBV6-5,TRBJ2-7,CASSYSSGPSYEQYF
TRBV4-1,TRBJ2-7,CASSQDSSGRASEQYF
TRBV28,TRBJ1-5,CASSLGRGPSYSNQPQHF
TRBV10-3,TRBJ2-1,CAIKEDRVLDEQFF
TRBV9,TRBJ2-6,CASSAGLAGIVKAGANVLTF
TRBV4-3,TRBJ2-1,CASSQRGGESYNEQFF
TRBV19,TRBJ1-5,CASRLDSNSNQPQHF
TRBV19,TRBJ1-2,CASSIGELGGYTF
TRBV6-2/TRBV6-3,TRBJ2-6,CASSYGLPSGANVLTF
TRBV7-9,TRBJ1-2,CASSLRGANYGYTF
TRBV5-1,TRBJ1-2,CASSLGQNYGYTF